This is a list of T cell receptor beta chains from one sample in a study of shared T cell receptors in the human thymus. Assay: immunoSEQ multiplex PCR; the TCRdb copy retains only in-frame clones and omits some. Counted here are 720,000 or so clones, 80% to 90% occurring once; the ten biggest clones make up more than 0.01%. These sequences were also reported in another study, on human thymus T cells.

Sequenced material: thymocytes. The receptor set was obtained from a girl less than two years old with a congenital heart defect. Each CDR3 is given with its conserved first and last residue. A D gene is named only where the DNA matches it firmly. For some rows the clone size is stated as once, few or many, or as a class when expanded; others skip it.

J gene: TRBJ1-6
V gene: TRBV11-2
clone size: NA
D gene: NA
CDR3 DNA: TGTGCCAGCAGCCACAGGAATTCCTGCTATAATTCACCCCTCCACTTT
CDR3 protein: CASSHRNSCYNSPLHF

J gene: TRBJ2-1
V gene: TRBV19
clone size: NA
D gene: TRBD2
CDR3 DNA: TGTGCCAGTAGTATCACCCGGCGGGGGGGCATCAATGAGCAGTTCTTC
CDR3 protein: CASSITRRGGINEQFF

J gene: TRBJ2-7
V gene: TRBV5-1
clone size: NA
D gene: TRBD1
CDR3 DNA: TGCGCCAGCAGCTTGAGGGACCAGGGGGCGGGCTCCTACGAGCAGTACTTC
CDR3 protein: CASSLRDQGAGSYEQYF

J gene: TRBJ1-5
V gene: TRBV27
clone size: NA
D gene: NA
CDR3 DNA: TGTGCCAGCAGTTTGAGAGGTAGGGTCCAGGGAGGGCTAAATCAGCCCCAGCATTTT
CDR3 protein: CASSLRGRVQGGLNQPQHF

J gene: TRBJ1-4
V gene: TRBV28
clone size: NA
D gene: NA
CDR3 DNA: TGTGCCAGCAGTTTACCCAACAAGGGGGGGAGGGATAATGAAAAACTGTTTTTT
CDR3 protein: CASSLPNKGGRDNEKLFF

J gene: TRBJ2-7
V gene: TRBV7-9
clone size: NA
D gene: TRBD1
CDR3 DNA: TGTGCCAGCAGCTTATTGAGGGGTAGACGACAGGGGATTCTCTACGAGCAGTACTTC
CDR3 protein: CASSLLRGRRQGILYEQYF

J gene: TRBJ1-4
V gene: TRBV9
clone size: NA
D gene: TRBD1
CDR3 DNA: TGTGCCAGCAGCGTAGGGAACGGCGGACAGGGAGGAAGAACAACGGTGACTAATGAAAAACTGTTTTTT
CDR3 protein: CASSVGNGGQGGRTTVTNEKLFF

J gene: TRBJ1-2
V gene: TRBV18
clone size: once
D gene: TRBD1
CDR3 DNA: TGTGCCAGCTGGCGTGGGACAGGGAAGTCGAATAGCTACACCTTC
CDR3 protein: CASWRGTGKSNSYTF

J gene: TRBJ2-3
V gene: TRBV9
clone size: NA
D gene: NA
CDR3 DNA: TGTGCCAGCAGCGAGAGGCGGGGAGATACGCAGTATTTT
CDR3 protein: CASSERRGDTQYF

J gene: TRBJ1-6
V gene: TRBV5-8
clone size: NA
D gene: TRBD1
CDR3 DNA: TGTGCCAGCAGCTTGAGGACAGGGTCGGAATATTCACCCCTCCACTTT
CDR3 protein: CASSLRTGSEYSPLHF

J gene: TRBJ1-1
V gene: TRBV9
clone size: NA
D gene: NA
CDR3 DNA: TGTGCCAGCACCTTACAGGTCCAAGGGTCTGAAGCTTTCTTT
CDR3 protein: CASTLQVQGSEAFF

J gene: TRBJ1-1
V gene: TRBV7-8
clone size: NA
D gene: NA
CDR3 DNA: TGTGCCAGCAGCTTATTACCGGGACATAACACTGAAGCTTTCTTT
CDR3 protein: CASSLLPGHNTEAFF

J gene: TRBJ2-7
V gene: TRBV11-2
clone size: once
D gene: NA
CDR3 DNA: TGTGCCAGCAGCTTAGCCCTAGATCAACTCTACGAGCAGTACTTC
CDR3 protein: CASSLALDQLYEQYF

J gene: TRBJ2-7
V gene: TRBV2
clone size: NA
D gene: NA
CDR3 DNA: TGTGCCAGCACGGCGGCAGGGGATGAGCAGTACTTC
CDR3 protein: CASTAAGDEQYF

J gene: TRBJ1-2
V gene: TRBV14
clone size: NA
D gene: NA
CDR3 DNA: TGTGCCAGCAGCTCGCGTGGGAGCAACTATGGCTACACCTTC
CDR3 protein: CASSSRGSNYGYTF

J gene: TRBJ1-2
V gene: TRBV4-3
clone size: NA
D gene: NA
CDR3 DNA: TGCGCCAGCAGCCATAACGTTTGGCCAGGCGCCCGCCGAAATTATGGCTACACCTTC
CDR3 protein: CASSHNVWPGARRNYGYTF

J gene: TRBJ1-5
V gene: TRBV28
clone size: NA
D gene: TRBD1
CDR3 DNA: TGTGCCAGCAGATTCGGGACAGAAAGGGCCCAGCATTTT
CDR3 protein: CASRFGTERAQHF

J gene: TRBJ1-6
V gene: TRBV10-2
clone size: few
D gene: NA
CDR3 DNA: TGCGCCAGCAGTGAAAGGACAGACAATTCACCCCTCCACTTT
CDR3 protein: CASSERTDNSPLHF

J gene: TRBJ1-1
V gene: TRBV11-2
clone size: NA
D gene: NA
CDR3 DNA: TGTGCCAGCAGCCTATCTCCCTGGGGCTTTGGTGGTCCGTCTGAAGCTTTCTTT
CDR3 protein: CASSLSPWGFGGPSEAFF

J gene: TRBJ2-7
V gene: TRBV4-2
clone size: NA
D gene: NA
CDR3 DNA: TGTGCCAGCAGCCCCCCAGGCCTGAGCTCCTACGAGCAGTACTTC
CDR3 protein: CASSPPGLSSYEQYF

J gene: TRBJ1-5
V gene: TRBV4-1
clone size: once
D gene: NA
CDR3 DNA: TGCGCCAGCAGCCAATCCCTATCGGGGGGCAGGTCCAATCAGCCCCAGCATTTT
CDR3 protein: CASSQSLSGGRSNQPQHF

J gene: TRBJ1-6
V gene: TRBV10-1
clone size: NA
D gene: TRBD1
CDR3 DNA: TGCGCCAGCGGACGAACAGGGGAATCACCCCTCCACTTT
CDR3 protein: CASGRTGESPLHF

J gene: TRBJ2-5
V gene: TRBV7-7
clone size: NA
D gene: TRBD2
CDR3 DNA: TGTGCCAGCAGCTTACTAAGCGGGGGAGGGGAGACCCAGTACTTC
CDR3 protein: CASSLLSGGGETQYF